This T cell receptor beta chain stems from a study of T cell changes during pregnancy in multiple sclerosis. Profiling relied on immunoSEQ multiplex PCR, and the TCRdb table lists in-frame clones only, not all of them. The sample comprises 85,000 to 110,000 clones, about 90% of which are singletons, and 0.75% to 0.95% rests with the top ten. This TCR came from a female donor with multiple sclerosis, enrolled in a pregnancy study. The sample was peripheral blood, taken after pregnancy.

CDR3 loop: CASASDRGQHGYTF. CDR3 nucleotide sequence: TGCGCCAGCGCATCGGACAGGGGGCAGCATGGCTACACCTTC. This chain links TRBV5-1 with TRBJ1-2; 11 bases fit TRBD1. Germline V gives CDR1 SGHRS, CDR2 YFSETQ. V lost 7 bases and J lost 6; bases outside the gene matches: 8. The CDR3 consists of 14 residues.